What follows are 18 T cell receptor beta chains derived from one specimen sequenced in a study of cytomegalovirus exposure and HLA in healthy donors. The PCR used 60 Vbeta and 13 Jbeta primers. Sequenced by immunoSEQ multiplex PCR; TCRdb stores in-frame clones only, minus some. Here the sample spans 98,000 or so clones, 60% to 80% being singletons. The sequenced sample was PBMCs. The receptor source for this set is a man in his 60s in good health and CMV-seropositive.

The V and J genes are TRBV6-5 and TRBJ2-7, with no clear D. Germline V gene lookup returns CDR1 MNHEY and CDR2 SVGAGI. The V gene lost 1 base and the J gene lost 1 base, with 8 bases spanning the gap. The CDR3 contains 14 residues. The CDR3 reads CASSYFQRSYEQYF. CDR3 nucleotides: TGTGCCAGCAGTTACTTTCAGCGATCCTACGAGCAGTACTTC.

The rearrangement uses TRBV5-1 and TRBJ2-7; 8 nucleotides agree with TRBD1. J was trimmed by 6 bases and V by 4 bases; bases with no gene match: 6. The germline gives CDR1 SGHRS, CDR2 YFSETQ. The CDR3 is 13 amino acids. The CDR3 loop is CASSGRTGFEQYF. CDR3 coding DNA: TGCGCCAGCAGCGGGCGGACAGGGTTCGAGCAGTACTTC.

V is TRBV18 and J is TRBJ1-3; D gene unclear. CDR1 KGHSH and CDR2 LQKENI come from the germline V gene. Trimming pared 0 bases from V and 6 bases from J, leaving 9 bases between. This CDR3 has 14 amino acids. CDR3: CASSPPGRANTIYF. DNA of the CDR3: TGTGCCAGCTCACCACCGGGGAGAGCAAACACCATATATTTT. The full variable domain, completed using reference TRBV18 and TRBJ1-3, is NAGVMQNPRHLVRRRGQEARLRCSPMKGHSHVYWYRQLPEEGLKFMVYLQKENIIDESGMPKERFSAEFPKEGPSILRIQQVVRGDSAAYFCASSPPGRANTIYFGEGSWLTVV.

The V and J genes are TRBV28 and TRBJ2-1; D is possibly TRBD1 (8 bases). The ends were cut back, 11 bases at V and 3 bases at J, with 20 bases in the middle. Per germline, CDR1 MDHEN and CDR2 SYDVKM. This CDR3 is 15 amino acids long. The CDR3 sequence: CAWEGQDLFYNEQFF. For the CDR3, the DNA is TGTGCCTGGGAGGGACAGGACCTCTTCTACAATGAGCAGTTCTTC. Full variable domain (outside the CDR3, taken from reference TRBV28 and TRBJ2-1): DVKVTQSSRYLVKRTGEKVFLECVQDMDHENMFWYRQDPGLGLRLIYFSYDVKMKEKGDIPEGYSVSREKKERFSLILESASTNQTSMYLCAWEGQDLFYNEQFFGPGTRLTVL.

The chain is built from TRBV18 and TRBJ2-7, with 8 positions matching TRBD1. Germline V gene sequence: CDR1 KGHSH, CDR2 LQKENI. The CDR3 is 16 amino acids. V trimming: 0 bases; J trimming: 5 bases; junction bases outside the gene matches: 9. The CDR3 is CASSPPSRDRPHEQYF. For the CDR3, the DNA is TGTGCCAGCTCACCACCGTCCCGGGACAGGCCCCACGAGCAGTACTTC.

The V gene is TRBV28, the J gene TRBJ1-5; the match to TRBD1 covers 7 bases. Germline assignment: CDR1 MDHEN and CDR2 SYDVKM. The V segment lost 5 bases and the J segment 1 base; nucleotides outside the gene matches: 5. There are 15 residues in the CDR3. DNA of the CDR3: TGTGCCAGCAGTAAGACAGGGAGGAGCAATCAGCCCCAGCATTTT. Its protein product is CASSKTGRSNQPQHF. The whole variable domain, filled in from reference TRBV28 and TRBJ1-5, reads DVKVTQSSRYLVKRTGEKVFLECVQDMDHENMFWYRQDPGLGLRLIYFSYDVKMKEKGDIPEGYSVSREKKERFSLILESASTNQTSMYLCASSKTGRSNQPQHFGDGTRLSIL.

This chain connects TRBV28 to TRBJ1-3, with a weak D call TRBD1 (5 bases). The CDR3 is made up of 15 amino acids. Trimming shortened V by 5 bases and J by 2 bases, and 13 bases separated the two germline ends. Germline V gives CDR1 MDHEN, CDR2 SYDVKM. The CDR3 is CASSATGGTGNTIYF. The CDR3 DNA follows: TGTGCCAGCAGTGCAACCGGGGGGACTGGAAACACCATATATTTT.

This chain uses TRBV5-1 with TRBJ1-3, with 7 positions matching TRBD1. Germline trimming cut 0 bases from V and 3 bases from J; bases unmatched to any gene: 3. This CDR3 is built from 15 residues. The V gene's germline CDR1 is SGHRS and CDR2 YFSETQ. The CDR3, as DNA: TGCGCCAGCAGCTTGGGGGACAGTTATGGAAACACCATATATTTT. Its protein is CASSLGDSYGNTIYF.

The chain links TRBV5-1 to TRBJ1-1, with TRBD1 identical over 7 bases. CDR1 and CDR2 from the germline V gene are SGHRS and YFSETQ. Trimming removed 1 base from V and 5 bases from J; junction bases left unmatched: 5. The CDR3 covers 14 residues. In nucleotides, the CDR3 is TGCGCCAGCAGCTTGACAGGGGTGATTACTGAAGCTTTCTTT. Amino acids: CASSLTGVITEAFF.

The CDR3 region is CASSKAHRVPWKAFF. In nucleotides, the CDR3 is TGTGCCAGCAGCAAAGCCCATCGGGTCCCATGGAAAGCTTTCTTT. This chain links TRBV21-1 with TRBJ1-1. TRBV21-1 is annotated as a pseudogene. The CDR3 loop spans 15 amino acids.

The rearrangement uses TRBV7-9 and TRBJ1-1, with a tentative D call TRBD1 (5 bases). V was clipped by 5 bases and J by 0 bases, with 16 bases between them. Per germline, CDR1 SEHNR and CDR2 FQNEAQ (reference sequence). The CDR3 runs to 16 residues. The CDR3 sequence: CASSPVGGYMNTEAFF. The CDR3 region has the DNA TGTGCCAGCAGCCCCGTCGGGGGGTATATGAACACTGAAGCTTTCTTT.

This chain links TRBV23-1 with TRBJ2-2; a possible D gene is TRBD2 (5 bases). TRBV23-1 is treated as an ORF (open reading frame) with a function not yet certain. The CDR3 totals 15 residues. Trimming removed 2 bases from V and 5 bases from J, with 12 bases in between. CDR3 loop: CASSQVKSGTGELFF. In nucleotides, the CDR3 is TGCGCCAGCAGTCAAGTGAAATCGGGGACCGGGGAGCTGTTTTTT.

This clone came up a few times. The rearrangement joins TRBV5-4 to TRBJ2-1; 8 bases fit TRBD2. CDR1 is SGHNT and CDR2 is YYREEE in the germline V gene (reference sequence). With V trimmed by 0 bases and J by 7 bases, 6 bases remained unmatched. This CDR3 spans 15 amino acids. This CDR3 reads CASSLVGGAENEQFF. The CDR3 DNA reads as TGTGCCAGCAGCTTGGTCGGGGGGGCCGAGAATGAGCAGTTCTTC.

This chain joins TRBV7-2 and TRBJ1-2; TRBD1 might be the D (6 bases). V lost 4 bases and J lost 8, with 17 bases in between. The CDR3 runs to 14 residues. Germline V CDR1 and CDR2: SGHTA, FQGNSA. CDR3 sequence (DNA): TGTGCCAGCAGCTCCTGGGAGCAGGGGCTCGGCTACACCTTC. Its translation: CASSSWEQGLGYTF. The variable domain in full, with the rest retrieved from reference TRBV7-2 and TRBJ1-2, is GAGVSQSPSNKVTEKGKDVELRCDPISGHTALYWYRQSLGQGLEFLIYFQGNSAPDKSGLPSDRFSAERTGGSVSTLTIQRTQQEDSAVYLCASSSWEQGLGYTFGSGTRLTVV.

This chain joins TRBV5-5 and TRBJ2-3; D might be TRBD1 (6 bases). V lost 3 bases and J lost 6, with 17 bases in between. This CDR3 is built from 15 residues. Germline CDR1 reads SGHKS; CDR2 reads YYEKEE (reference sequence). CDR3 protein: CASSSGQTYGDTQYF. Written as DNA, the CDR3 is TGTGCCAGCAGCTCCGGACAGACCTACGGGGATACGCAGTATTTT.

This chain uses TRBV15 with TRBJ1-5; weak D call: TRBD1 (5 bases). V lost 8 bases and J 7 bases, leaving 21 bases between the germline ends. The CDR3 consists of 15 residues. The germline gives CDR1 LNHNV, CDR2 YYDKDF (reference sequence). The CDR3 loop is CATAAGGGRGQPQHF. Written as DNA, the CDR3 is TGTGCCACCGCAGCAGGCGGAGGGAGGGGCCAGCCCCAGCATTTT.

Only a few counts were recorded for this clone. The chain employs TRBV12-1 and TRBJ2-6; the D call of TRBD2 is as the table states it, not checked on the DNA. TRBV12-1 is termed a pseudogene. The CDR3 totals 14 residues. The chain's CDR3 is CASSPGAGANVLTF. CDR3 DNA sequence: TGTGCCAGCAGCCCCGGGGCTGGGGCCAACGTCCTGACTTTC.

This clone was observed a handful of times. The CDR3 nucleotides are TGTGCCAGCAGCTTGGTGCTTGGGACTGCGATCGGTGAGCAGTTCTTC. Its protein is CASSLVLGTAIGEQFF. V gene TRBV5-6 combines with J gene TRBJ2-1, with D tentatively TRBD2 (6 bases). The CDR3 covers 16 residues. Germline V lookup: CDR1 SGHDT, CDR2 YYEEEE. The ends were cut back, 0 bases at V and 9 bases at J, with 19 bases in the middle.